Listed below are T cell receptor beta chains from one sample, sequenced in a study of early T cells in non-severe SARS-CoV-2 infection. Each CDR3 protein gets one entry after TCRdb re-called the 5' RACE reads with MiXCR. The data hold about 33,000 distinct CDR3 sequences, with 5% to 6% observed a single time. The sample consisted of whole blood. These receptors were collected from an adult who was a healthcare worker with PCR-confirmed SARS-CoV-2 infection or an uninfected control (not recorded which). The CDR3 runs from the conserved cysteine through the conserved F or W. The D gene is left open where the match is weak. Some rows mark clone size as missing; the rest say once, few, many or name a class of expanded clone.

length,V,size,D,J,DNA,CDR3
14,TRBV18,NA,NA,TRBJ2-5,TGTGCCAGCTCACCAGTGGACAGTGAAGAGACCCAGTACTTC,CASSPVDSEETQYF
15,TRBV6-2/TRBV6-3,NA,TRBD1,TRBJ2-7,TGTGCCAGCAGTTACCGGGACAGGGATGCCTACGAGCAGTACTTC,CASSYRDRDAYEQYF
14,TRBV4-2,NA,NA,TRBJ2-3,TGTGCCAGCAGCCAGGTGACAGGCGCAGATACGCAGTATTTT,CASSQVTGADTQYF
17,TRBV6-6,few,TRBD2,TRBJ2-3,TGTGCCAGCAGTTACCCCGGACTAGCGGGGAGCACAGATACGCAGTATTTT,CASSYPGLAGSTDTQYF
14,TRBV6-9,many,NA,TRBJ2-1,TGTGCCAGCAGCTCGAGAGGGCCTTTCAATGAGCAGTTCTTC,CASSSRGPFNEQFF
13,TRBV6-6,many,NA,TRBJ1-1,TGTGCCAGCAGTTACACTCAAGACAGGTCGGCTTTCTTT,CASSYTQDRSAFF
17,TRBV7-2,many,TRBD1,TRBJ1-5,TGTGCCAGCAGCCGAACATCCTCAGGGGGGCGCAATCAGCCCCAGCATTTT,CASSRTSSGGRNQPQHF
11,TRBV7-9,NA,NA,TRBJ2-7,TGTGCCAGCAGCCGAGGCTCTGAGCAGTACTTC,CASSRGSEQYF
16,TRBV20-1,many,TRBD1,TRBJ2-6,TGCAGTGTCCTACCGGGACAGGGGGCTGGGGCCAACGTCCTGACTTTC,CSVLPGQGAGANVLTF
16,TRBV19,NA,TRBD1,TRBJ2-7,TGTGCCAGTAGTATTAGGTCCGGGACAGGGGGCGAAGAGCAGTACTTC,CASSIRSGTGGEEQYF
17,TRBV4-2,few,TRBD2,TRBJ2-3,TGTGCCAGCAGCTGGCGGACTAGCGGGGGAATAGAAGATACGCAGTATTTT,CASSWRTSGGIEDTQYF
15,TRBV29-1,many,NA,TRBJ2-5,TGCAGCGTTGAAGTAGCTCTCGGAGTATGGGAGACCCAGTACTTC,CSVEVALGVWETQYF
15,TRBV12-5,NA,NA,TRBJ2-4,TGTGCTAGTGGGCTCGATGTAGGCAGGGGGGTCATTCAGTACTTC,CASGLDVGRGVIQYF
12,TRBV6-1,few,NA,TRBJ2-7,TGTGCCAGCGGTCGGGCACAGTACGAGCAGTACTTC,CASGRAQYEQYF
14,TRBV7-3,many,TRBD1,TRBJ1-1,TGTGCCAGCAGCCTTGGACAGGGGAGAACTGAAGCTTTCTTT,CASSLGQGRTEAFF
13,TRBV7-3,few,NA,TRBJ2-5,TGTGCCAGCAGCTCGGGACTCTTAGGGACCCAGTACTTC,CASSSGLLGTQYF
14,TRBV3-1,NA,TRBD2,TRBJ2-7,TGTGCCAGCAGCCCTGGACTAGCGGGGGGAGAGCAGTACTTC,CASSPGLAGGEQYF
16,TRBV14,many,NA,TRBJ2-5,TGTGCCAGCAGCCAAGGGGATAAACTAGACCAAGAGACCCAGTACTTC,CASSQGDKLDQETQYF
17,TRBV10-3,few,TRBD1,TRBJ2-3,TGTGCCATCATGCCGATCCTTGGACAGGGCGGCACAGATACGCAGTATTTT,CAIMPILGQGGTDTQYF
13,TRBV6-2/TRBV6-3,NA,NA,TRBJ2-5,TGTGCCAGCAGTCGGGGTCTGGGGGAGACCCAGTACTTC,CASSRGLGETQYF
14,TRBV6-2/TRBV6-3,NA,NA,TRBJ2-3,TGTGCCAGCACCCATTTTAGGAGAACGGATACGCAGTATTTT,CASTHFRRTDTQYF
17,TRBV12-3/TRBV12-4,NA,TRBD1,TRBJ2-1,TGTGCCAGCAGTTTAGGGGCCGGGACAGGCTCCTACAATGAGCAGTTCTTC,CASSLGAGTGSYNEQFF
14,TRBV20-1,NA,NA,TRBJ2-7,TGCAGTGCTAGAGATCCGTCAGCCTTCTACGAGCAGTACTTC,CSARDPSAFYEQYF
15,TRBV5-4,few,NA,TRBJ2-2,TGTGCCAGCAGCTTCGACGGGTCCCGTACCGGGGAGCTGTTTTTT,CASSFDGSRTGELFF
15,TRBV6-4,many,NA,TRBJ2-1,TGTGCCAGCAGTCCCACAGGCGGGCAGGGCTATGAGCAGTTCTTC,CASSPTGGQGYEQFF
15,TRBV6-5,NA,NA,TRBJ1-1,TGTGCCAGCAGAAATTTACAGGAGATGAACACTGAAGCTTTCTTT,CASRNLQEMNTEAFF
17,TRBV7-2,few,TRBD1,TRBJ2-7,TGTGCCAGCAGCTTAGACGGGACAGGCTTAAGCTCCTACGAGCAGTACTTC,CASSLDGTGLSSYEQYF
13,TRBV25-1,NA,NA,TRBJ1-1,TGTGCCAGCAGTGATTTTGGGAACACTGAAGCTTTCTTT,CASSDFGNTEAFF
16,TRBV11-2,NA,NA,TRBJ2-1,TGTGCCAGCAGCCATGGACAGCAAAGTTACTACAATGAGCAGTTCTTC,CASSHGQQSYYNEQFF
13,TRBV6-4,medium-sized,NA,TRBJ2-1,TGTGCCAGCAGTGATAAGGGGGAGGGTGAGCAGTTCTTC,CASSDKGEGEQFF
14,TRBV28,few,NA,TRBJ1-1,TGTGCCAGCAGTTTGGTACAGACGAACACTGAAGCTTTCTTT,CASSLVQTNTEAFF
15,TRBV28,NA,TRBD1,TRBJ1-3,TGTGCCAGCAGTTTATCGACAGGGGCTGGAAACACCATATATTTT,CASSLSTGAGNTIYF
13,TRBV3-1,many,TRBD1,TRBJ1-2,TGTGCCAGCAGCCAAGAAGGGGGCAAAGGCTACACCTTC,CASSQEGGKGYTF
12,TRBV6-2/TRBV6-3,NA,NA,TRBJ1-1,TGTGCCAGCAGTTACATAAACACTGAAGCTTTCTTT,CASSYINTEAFF
17,TRBV28,many,TRBD1,TRBJ1-2,TGTGCCAGCAGCCTCCTCAGCTCCGGGACAGGGGGCGTTGGCTACACCTTC,CASSLLSSGTGGVGYTF
18,TRBV6-5,many,TRBD1,TRBJ2-7,TGTGCCAGCAGTTACTCAATTTTCCCGGGACAGGGGGCTTACGAGCAGTACTTC,CASSYSIFPGQGAYEQYF
14,TRBV7-2,few,NA,TRBJ2-5,TGTGCCAGCAGCTATCATAGGGGGATGGAGACCCAGTACTTC,CASSYHRGMETQYF
13,TRBV29-1,many,NA,TRBJ1-2,TGCAGCGTTGACTACCCGACTGACTATGGCTACACCTTC,CSVDYPTDYGYTF
14,TRBV20-1,NA,TRBD1,TRBJ1-4,TGCAGTGCTAGACCGGGACAGGGTGGTGAAAAACTGTTTTTT,CSARPGQGGEKLFF
13,TRBV5-1,NA,NA,TRBJ2-1,TGCGCCAGCAGCTTGGGGGGGATATTGGAGCAGTTCTTC,CASSLGGILEQFF
16,TRBV12-3/TRBV12-4,NA,TRBD1,TRBJ2-1,TGTGCCAGCAGTTTATACCAGGGGGCGGTCTACAATGAGCAGTTCTTC,CASSLYQGAVYNEQFF
14,TRBV7-9,few,TRBD1,TRBJ2-1,TGTGCCAGCAGCGAAATGACAGGGCCCAATGAGCAGTTCTTC,CASSEMTGPNEQFF
13,TRBV6-4,many,NA,TRBJ2-1,TGTGCCAGCAGTGAAACCGATCAGGGATGGCAGTTCTTC,CASSETDQGWQFF
13,TRBV5-1,many,NA,TRBJ2-3,TGCGCCAGCAGCTTGGGACAGCCCGATACGCAGTATTTT,CASSLGQPDTQYF